Listed here are 12 T cell receptor beta chains from one sample, sequenced in a study of T-cell memory formation after mild COVID-19. TCRdb used MiXCR to reprocess the 5' RACE reads, holding one entry per CDR3 protein. Of 200,000 to 300,000 distinct CDR3 sequences listed, over 15% are singletons. Sequencing was performed on PBMCs or a T cell subset sorted from them (not recorded which). These TCRs come from a man younger than 35 who had mild COVID-19 (a few samples of this study predate the infection). Cell type and time point are not known.

This clonotype was counted a few times. This chain joins TRBV7-2 and TRBJ2-2; 7 positions agree with TRBD1. The germline gives CDR1 SGHTA, CDR2 FQGNSA. The CDR3 is 13 residues long. V was pared by 5 bases and J by 5 bases, with 2 bases of the junction left unmatched. CDR3 nucleotide sequence: TGTGCCAGCAGCCGACAGGGAACCGGGGAGCTGTTTTTT. As protein: CASSRQGTGELFF.

This clonotype showed up just a few times. This chain links TRBV6-2 or TRBV6-3 with TRBJ1-2; D may be TRBD1 (6 bases). The CDR3 consists of 15 residues. Germline V gene data show CDR1 as MNHEY and CDR2 as SVGEGT. The germline V and J ends were trimmed by 6 bases and 3 bases, with 17 bases remaining between them. CDR3 loop: CASSDTGTNHYGYTF. In nucleotides, the CDR3 is TGTGCCAGCAGCGACACAGGGACGAACCACTATGGCTACACCTTC.

This chain connects TRBV5-1 to TRBJ1-5; maybe TRBD1 (5 bases). The CDR3 runs 13 residues. Trimming cost V 4 bases and J 7 bases, with 12 bases left between them. CDR1 and CDR2 (germline): SGHRS, YFSETQ. CDR3 in DNA: TGCGCCAGCAGCGAATGGGGCGCCCAGCCCCAGCATTTT. Translating gives CASSEWGAQPQHF.

This clonotype was counted only a few times. The chain links TRBV19 to TRBJ2-3; 14 bases are a match to TRBD2. Germline V CDR1 and CDR2: LNHDA, SQIVND (reference sequence). Losses at the gene ends were 5 bases for V and 2 bases for J; bases not matched to a gene: 6. This CDR3 spans 17 amino acids. The CDR3 sequence is CASSRSGLAGATDTQYF. In DNA form, the CDR3 reads TGTGCCAGTAGTCGATCGGGACTAGCGGGAGCCACAGATACGCAGTATTTT.

This clonotype appeared many times. The V call is TRBV6-2 or TRBV6-3, the J call TRBJ1-2; tentative D call: TRBD1 (5 bases). Germline loops: CDR1 MNHEY, CDR2 SVGEGT. The CDR3 consists of 14 residues. The V end was cut by 2 bases, the J end by 3 bases, with 10 bases between. The CDR3 is CASSYIWDHYGYTF. Written as DNA, the CDR3 is TGTGCCAGCAGTTACATCTGGGACCACTATGGCTACACCTTC.

The sample holds a few counts of this clonotype. V gene TRBV7-6 combines with J gene TRBJ2-2; D not certain. The CDR3 extends over 14 amino acids. Deletions cut 1 base from V and 6 bases from J, with 9 bases between. CDR1 is SGHVS, CDR2 FNYEAQ, per germline. CDR3 protein: CASSLERVPGELFF. The CDR3 region has the DNA TGTGCCAGCAGCTTAGAAAGGGTTCCCGGGGAGCTGTTTTTT.

The V and J genes are TRBV29-1 and TRBJ1-1; D is ambiguous. Germline lookup yields CDR1 SQVTM and CDR2 ANQGSEA. The CDR3 totals 12 residues. V gave up 7 bases and J gave up 3 bases, with 12 bases separating them. CDR3 loop: CSAAPWDTEAFF. The CDR3, as DNA: TGCAGCGCTGCCCCCTGGGACACTGAAGCTTTCTTT.

This clonotype was observed a few times. The CDR3 is CASSPTDRLGNEQFF. As DNA, the CDR3 is TGTGCCAGCTCACCAACCGACCGTTTAGGGAATGAGCAGTTCTTC. The V call is TRBV18, the J call TRBJ2-1; D remains ambiguous. Deletions cut 2 bases from V and 7 bases from J, with 15 bases between. Per the germline V gene, CDR1 is KGHSH and CDR2 is LQKENI. This CDR3 is built from 15 residues.

The V and J genes are TRBV4-3 and TRBJ1-1; the D is unclear. The CDR3 contains 18 residues. Germline assignment: CDR1 LGHNA and CDR2 YSLEER. The ends were cut back, 1 base at V and 1 base at J, with 19 bases in the middle. CDR3 bases: TGCGCCAGCAGCCAAGTAATTCGCGAGGCTTTCAGGAACACTGAAGCTTTCTTT. It is translated as CASSQVIREAFRNTEAFF.

This chain joins TRBV10-2 and TRBJ1-2, with D tentatively TRBD1 (6 bases). V shed 3 bases and J shed 7 bases, with 12 bases lying between them. The CDR3 loop spans 13 amino acids. Germline V CDR1 and CDR2: WSHSY, SAAADI. This chain's CDR3 is CASSDTRGAGYTF. CDR3 DNA sequence: TGCGCCAGCAGTGACACAAGGGGGGCTGGCTACACCTTC.

The CDR3 DNA reads TGTGCCAGCAGTCCTCCGGGACGAATCTACGAGCAGTACTTC. Residues: CASSPPGRIYEQYF. The V gene is TRBV6-2 or TRBV6-3, the J gene TRBJ2-7; TRBD1 or TRBD2 may be the D gene (5 bases each). Trimming took 5 bases from V and 3 from J, leaving 14 bases between them. This CDR3 contains 14 residues. Per germline, CDR1 MNHEY and CDR2 SVGEGT.

V gene TRBV7-2 combines with J gene TRBJ1-2; 7 positions match TRBD1. The CDR3 runs to 13 residues. Germline values: CDR1 SGHTA, CDR2 FQGNSA. V shed 5 bases and J 8 bases; nucleotides not matched to a gene: 8. This chain's CDR3 is CASSRDRVEGYTF. DNA of the CDR3: TGTGCCAGCAGCAGAGACAGGGTGGAGGGCTACACCTTC. Filled out from reference TRBV7-2 and TRBJ1-2, the complete variable domain reads GAGVSQSPSNKVTEKGKDVELRCDPISGHTALYWYRQSLGQGLEFLIYFQGNSAPDKSGLPSDRFSAERTGGSVSTLTIQRTQQEDSAVYLCASSRDRVEGYTFGSGTRLTVV.